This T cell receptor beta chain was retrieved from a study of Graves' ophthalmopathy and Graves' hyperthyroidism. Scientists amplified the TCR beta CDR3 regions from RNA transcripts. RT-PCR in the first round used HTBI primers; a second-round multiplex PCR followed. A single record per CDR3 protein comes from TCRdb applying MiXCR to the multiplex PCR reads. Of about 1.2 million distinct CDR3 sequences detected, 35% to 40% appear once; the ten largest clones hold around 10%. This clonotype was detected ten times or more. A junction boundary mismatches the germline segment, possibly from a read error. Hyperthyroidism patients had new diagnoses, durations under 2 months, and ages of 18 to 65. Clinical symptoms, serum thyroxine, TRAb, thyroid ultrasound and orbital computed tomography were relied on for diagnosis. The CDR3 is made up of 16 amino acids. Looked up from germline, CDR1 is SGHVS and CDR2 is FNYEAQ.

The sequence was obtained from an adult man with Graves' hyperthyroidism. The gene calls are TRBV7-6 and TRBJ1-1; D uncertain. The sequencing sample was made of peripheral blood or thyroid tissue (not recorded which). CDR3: CASSLAELSRGTEAFF. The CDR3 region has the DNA TGTGCCAGCAGCCTAGCCGAGTTGTCACGAGGCACTGAAGCTTTCTTT.